The T cell receptor beta chain described here comes from a study of blood T cell repertoires in COVID-19. Which cohort a participant joined came from the clinical history participants gave. Sequenced by immunoSEQ multiplex PCR; TCRdb stores in-frame clones only, minus some. The sample carries 190,000 or so clones, 75% to 90% recorded once. The specimen sequenced was PBMCs or T cells enriched from blood (not recorded which). The origin of this receptor is a man aged 30 to 45 who had recovered from COVID-19.

CDR3: CASSPMGGADYEQYF. In nucleotides, the CDR3 is TGTGCCAGCAGCCCTATGGGGGGGGCTGACTACGAGCAGTACTTC. This chain uses TRBV7-8 with TRBJ2-7, with D perhaps matching TRBD2 (7 bases). V lost 5 bases to trimming and J lost 3 bases, with 17 bases between them. Per germline, CDR1 SGHVS and CDR2 FQNEAQ. The CDR3 contains 15 residues.